This TCR beta chain was identified in a study of T cells in Graves' hyperthyroidism and ophthalmopathy. This clonotype turned up a few times. The source material, RNA transcripts, was used to amplify TCR beta CDR3 regions. RT-PCR in the first round (using the HTBI primer set) targeted the TCR CDR3. TCRdb reprocessed the multiplex PCR reads with MiXCR, giving one entry per CDR3 protein. This sample carries 540,000 or so distinct CDR3 sequences, just over 45% of them seen once, and the ten largest clones take around 20%. The CDR3 extends over 16 amino acids. CDR1 and CDR2 from the germline V gene are MGHRA and YSYEKL. The J segment lost 2 bases and the V segment lost 4 bases, leaving 6 bases of the junction unmatched.

This clonotype was obtained from an adult woman with Graves' disease, either hyperthyroidism or ophthalmopathy (not recorded which). The chain is built from TRBV4-1 and TRBJ2-7; 12 positions agree with TRBD2. Sequencing was performed on peripheral blood or thyroid tissue (not recorded which). The CDR3: CASSRPGLAGAYEQYF. The CDR3 bases are TGCGCCAGCAGCCGCCCGGGACTAGCGGGTGCCTACGAGCAGTACTTC.